These 9 T cell receptor beta chains originate from one sample sequenced in a study of blood T cells in healthy people across ages. A J-beta primer mix and a sample-barcoded 5' primer were used in a second PCR of about 7 to 11 cycles. TCRdb used MiXCR to reprocess the 5' RACE reads, holding one entry per CDR3 protein. The sample has around 990,000 distinct CDR3 sequences; less than 25% are singletons. Another study also made use of these data, one on T cells of mothers and their children.

Sequenced material: blood. The receptors derive from a girl aged 2-10 years in good health.

The chain carries TRBV12-3 or TRBV12-4 and TRBJ2-3, with TRBD1 matching 8 bases. The CDR3 covers 13 residues. J gave up 3 bases and V 10 bases, and 6 bases lay outside the gene matches. This chain's CDR3 is CAIRTGRTDTQYF. CDR3 nucleotide sequence: TGTGCCATCAGGACAGGGCGAACAGATACGCAGTATTTT.

This chain uses TRBV29-1 with TRBJ1-1; D is uncertain. In germline, CDR1 is SQVTM, CDR2 ANQGSEA. V lost 2 bases and J 1 base, leaving 14 bases between the germline ends. The CDR3 consists of 15 residues. The CDR3 loop reads CSVENARLSNTEAFF. The DNA for the CDR3 is TGCAGCGTTGAAAATGCCCGGCTCTCGAACACTGAAGCTTTCTTT.

This clonotype has a handful of counts. The chain is built from TRBV28 and TRBJ1-2; 9 bases are a match to TRBD1. Per the germline V gene, CDR1 is MDHEN and CDR2 is SYDVKM. Unmatched junction bases numbered 6, after V lost 8 bases and J lost 5 bases. The CDR3 consists of 13 residues. This CDR3 is CASVGDRAYGYTF. DNA for the CDR3: TGTGCCAGCGTAGGGGACAGGGCTTATGGCTACACCTTC.

Worth noting for this clonotype: At one end the junction does not follow the germline gene, possibly because of a read error. This CDR3 reads CAGSDGQGAGYNEQFF. The CDR3 DNA reads TGCGCCGGCAGCGACGGACAGGGGGCGGGATACAATGAGCAGTTCTTC. The rearrangement uses TRBV5-1 and TRBJ2-1, with 11 bases that match TRBD1. The CDR3 is 16 residues long. Germline loops: CDR1 SGHRS, CDR2 YFSETQ.

The J gene is TRBJ2-1, the V gene TRBV20-1; 9 positions agree with TRBD1. CDR1 DFQATT and CDR2 SNEGSKA come from the germline V gene (reference sequence). V dropped 5 bases and J dropped 8; count of bases not matched to a gene: 10. CDR3 size: 14 residues. The CDR3 loop is CSAENRGQLDEQFF. CDR3 coding DNA: TGCAGTGCTGAGAACAGGGGGCAGCTCGATGAGCAGTTCTTC.

This clonotype occurred once. This rearrangement joins TRBV4-3 to TRBJ2-5; TRBD1 matches 7 bases. V shed 4 bases, J shed 8 bases, and the junction held 16 bases outside the gene matches. This CDR3 has 16 amino acids. Germline V CDR1 and CDR2: LGHNA, YSLEER. DNA of the CDR3: TGCGCCAGCAGCCCCACTTTCCGGGACAGCGGTTTAACCCAGTACTTC. Its protein product is CASSPTFRDSGLTQYF.

V gene TRBV28 combines with J gene TRBJ2-4; 8 bases agree with TRBD2. Looked up from germline, CDR1 is MDHEN and CDR2 is SYDVKM. The CDR3 runs to 19 residues. V gave up 8 bases and J gave up 0 bases; unmatched junction bases: 18. The CDR3 coding sequence is TGTGCCAGCGCCCCGGGACTAGGGAAACCGGGCTTAGCCAAAAACATTCAGTACTTC. Translation: CASAPGLGKPGLAKNIQYF. The variable domain in full, completed from reference TRBV28 and TRBJ2-4, reads DVKVTQSSRYLVKRTGEKVFLECVQDMDHENMFWYRQDPGLGLRLIYFSYDVKMKEKGDIPEGYSVSREKKERFSLILESASTNQTSMYLCASAPGLGKPGLAKNIQYFGAGTRLSVL.

The CDR3 DNA sequence: TGTGCCAGCTCAGCGGGGACAGGGGCCCGCACAGATACGCAGTATTTT. Protein product: CASSAGTGARTDTQYF. The chain carries TRBV18 and TRBJ2-3; 10 nucleotides align to TRBD1. The V gene's germline CDR1 is KGHSH and CDR2 LQKENI. This CDR3 spans 16 amino acids. Unmatched junction bases numbered 6, after V lost 5 bases and J lost 1 base. The entire variable domain, with the rest obtained from reference TRBV18 and TRBJ2-3, is as follows: NAGVMQNPRHLVRRRGQEARLRCSPMKGHSHVYWYRQLPEEGLKFMVYLQKENIIDESGMPKERFSAEFPKEGPSILRIQQVVRGDSAAYFCASSAGTGARTDTQYFGPGTRLTVL.

Notes on this clonotype: The junction does not match germline at one end; this may be a read error. The CDR3 nucleotides read TGTGCCAGCAGCCTAGCCGGGACAACGGCTGGCTACACCTTC. It yields the protein CASSLAGTTAGYTF. This rearrangement joins TRBV7-9 to TRBJ1-2; D is perhaps TRBD1 (6 bases). The CDR3 has 14 residues. Germline-derived CDR1 and CDR2 are SEHNR and FQNEAQ (reference sequence).